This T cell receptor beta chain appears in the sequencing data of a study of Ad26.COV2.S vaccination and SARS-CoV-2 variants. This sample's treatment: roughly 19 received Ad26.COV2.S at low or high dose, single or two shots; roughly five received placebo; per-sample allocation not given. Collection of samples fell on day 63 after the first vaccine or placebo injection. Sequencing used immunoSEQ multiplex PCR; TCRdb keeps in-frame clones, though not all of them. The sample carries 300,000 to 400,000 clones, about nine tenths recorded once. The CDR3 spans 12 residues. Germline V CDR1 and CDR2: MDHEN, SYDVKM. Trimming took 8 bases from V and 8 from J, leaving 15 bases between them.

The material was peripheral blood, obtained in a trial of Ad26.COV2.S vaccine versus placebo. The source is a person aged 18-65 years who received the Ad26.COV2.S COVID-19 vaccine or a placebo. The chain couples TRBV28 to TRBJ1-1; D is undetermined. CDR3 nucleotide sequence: TGTGCCAGCTCCTCCAATGTAGGGGAAGCTTTCTTT. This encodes CASSSNVGEAFF.